This TCR beta chain was found in a study of sequential checkpoint blockade in melanoma. Overall study: Randomization was 1:1 between first-line nivolumab→ipilimumab and ipilimumab→nivolumab.

Treatment in this sample: randomized to nivolumab then ipilimumab (arm A) or the reverse (arm B). No patient had prior DNA-damaging chemotherapy. Sorted cells were live CD3+CD8+, lacking CD19 and CD56, from PBMCs. TCRdb keeps only in-frame clones here, not all; method: immunoSEQ multiplex PCR. This table has 25,000 to 30,000 clones, over 80% appearing once. The specimen was CD8+ T cells sorted from blood (inferred from file names), collected from a patient given nivolumab and ipilimumab in sequence. This TCR was recovered from a human donor with melanoma.

DNA of the CDR3: TGCGCCAGCAGGAGGACAGGGGACTCACAAGAGACCCAGTACTTC. This encodes CASRRTGDSQETQYF. The chain has TRBV23-1 and TRBJ2-5; 9 positions agree with TRBD1. TRBV23-1 is treated as an ORF (open reading frame) with a function not yet certain. V lost 6 bases and J lost 2; bases outside the gene matches: 7. The CDR3 runs to 15 residues.